Below, 20 T cell receptor beta chains from the same sample are listed, as sequenced in a study of technical replicates of blood from a few donors. TCRdb keeps only in-frame clones here, not all; method: immunoSEQ multiplex PCR. The sample includes roughly 70,000 clones, 95% to 98% of them seen just once. Material for sequencing was T cells isolated from PBMCs. These receptors came from a human donor in good health.

The rearrangement uses TRBV30 and TRBJ2-3, with 12 bases fitting TRBD2. V shed 7 bases, J shed 6 bases, and the junction held 11 bases outside the gene matches. Per the germline V gene, CDR1 is GTSNPN and CDR2 is SVGIG (reference sequence). This CDR3 is 15 amino acids long. CDR3 in DNA: TGTGCCTCTCCGAGACTAGCGGGAGATTCCGATACGCAGTATTTT. Translation: CASPRLAGDSDTQYF. Using reference TRBV30 and TRBJ2-3 for the parts outside the CDR3, the full variable domain is SQTIHQWPATLVQPVGSPLSLECTVEGTSNPNLYWYRQAAGRGLQLLFYSVGIGQISSEVPQNLSASRPQDRQFILSSKKLLLSDSGFYLCASPRLAGDSDTQYFGPGTRLTVL.

As for this clone: One end of the junction varies from germline; a read error may be responsible. The chain uses TRBV19 and TRBJ2-1, with 8 bases that match TRBD2. Germline CDR1 LNHDA, CDR2 SQIVND (reference sequence). The CDR3 runs to 14 residues. The CDR3 sequence: CASNIGREVDEQFF. The CDR3 DNA reads TGTGCCAGTAATATAGGGCGGGAGGTCGATGAGCAGTTCTTC.

A single count supports this clone. The chain employs TRBV5-1 and TRBJ2-7; no clear D. Germline V CDR1 and CDR2: SGHRS, YFSETQ. This CDR3 is built from 15 residues. V lost 0 bases to trimming and J lost 1 base, with 11 bases between them. The CDR3 is CASSLVSGRSYEQYF. In DNA, the CDR3 is TGCGCCAGCAGCTTGGTATCGGGTAGGTCCTACGAGCAGTACTTC.

The V call is TRBV9, the J call TRBJ2-7, with 7 bases fitting TRBD1. The germline CDR1 and CDR2 sequences are SGDLS and YYNGEE. The CDR3 contains 15 residues. V was pared by 4 bases and J by 0 bases, with 7 bases of the junction left unmatched. Here the CDR3 DNA reads TGTGCCAGCAGCCTCTCCGGGACAGCCTCCTACGAGCAGTACTTC. It codes for CASSLSGTASYEQYF.

The genes are TRBV25-1 and TRBJ2-4; maybe TRBD1 (5 bases). Germline V gene lookup returns CDR1 MGHDK and CDR2 SYGVNS. The CDR3 is made up of 14 amino acids. V gave up 3 bases and J gave up 8 bases, with 14 bases separating them. DNA for the CDR3: TGTGCCAGCAGTGACCCTGGACATGGATACATTCAGTACTTC. Its protein product is CASSDPGHGYIQYF.

The chain recombines TRBV30 with TRBJ2-7; D not resolved. The germline V gene encodes CDR1 GTSNPN and CDR2 SVGIG (reference sequence). This CDR3 is built from 13 residues. V was pared by 2 bases and J by 1 base, with 9 bases between. The CDR3: CAWSSGWSYEQYF. Here the CDR3 DNA reads TGTGCCTGGAGTTCTGGCTGGTCCTACGAGCAGTACTTC.

The CDR3 coding sequence is TGTGCCAGCAGCTATAACCGGGGGGACACTGAAGCTTTCTTT. The encoded protein is CASSYNRGDTEAFF. The chain employs TRBV11-2 and TRBJ1-1, with D possibly matching TRBD1 (5 bases). V was trimmed by 4 bases and J by 3 bases, leaving 12 bases between them. CDR1 is SGHAT and CDR2 is FQNNGV in the germline V gene. This CDR3 has 14 amino acids.

The chain carries TRBV5-4 and TRBJ2-3; no clear D gene. The germline V and J ends were trimmed by 5 bases and 6 bases, with 13 bases remaining between them. This CDR3 has 13 residues. Germline values: CDR1 SGHNT, CDR2 YYREEE (reference sequence). The CDR3 protein is CASRDDPRDTQYF. The CDR3 DNA reads as TGTGCCAGCAGGGATGATCCGCGGGATACGCAGTATTTT.

This chain uses TRBV2 with TRBJ2-7, with D possibly being TRBD1 (5 bases). The ends were cut back, 7 bases at V and 3 bases at J, with 13 bases in the middle. CDR1 is SNHLY, CDR2 FYNNEI, per germline. The CDR3 sequence is 13 residues long. In DNA, the CDR3 is TGTGCCAGCACTTCCCAGGGCGGCTACGAGCAGTACTTC. Its protein is CASTSQGGYEQYF.

The V gene is TRBV4-1, the J gene TRBJ2-7; tentatively, D is TRBD1 (5 bases). Germline CDR1 reads MGHRA; CDR2 reads YSYEKL. Trimming took off 0 bases at V and 1 base at J, with 10 bases between the two ends. This CDR3 region has 15 residues. The CDR3 coding sequence is TGCGCCAGCAGCCAAGATGGCAGGGAATCCTACGAGCAGTACTTC. It codes for CASSQDGRESYEQYF.

As DNA, the CDR3 is TGTGCCAGCAGCTTAGGGGGGACTGCGAATGAGCAGTTCTTC. Residues: CASSLGGTANEQFF. The gene calls are TRBV7-6 and TRBJ2-1, with D possibly matching TRBD2 (6 bases). Per germline, CDR1 SGHVS and CDR2 FNYEAQ. This CDR3 is built from 14 residues. Between the trimmed V and J ends, which lost 1 base and 7 bases, there was a span of 11 bases.

The CDR3 loop reads CASSFLTDSEAFF. The CDR3 DNA reads as TGTGCCAGCAGTTTCCTTACTGATTCTGAAGCTTTCTTT. The V call is TRBV27, the J call TRBJ1-1; D call uncertain. Trimming removed 3 bases at V and 6 bases at J, with 11 bases between. In germline, CDR1 is MNHEY, CDR2 SMNVEV (reference sequence). The CDR3 runs to 13 residues.

This sequence joins TRBV5-6 and TRBJ2-6; D unclear. The V end was cut by 2 bases, the J end by 0 bases, with 9 bases between. The CDR3 spans 16 residues. From germline, CDR1 is SGHDT and CDR2 YYEEEE. CDR3 nucleotide sequence: TGTGCCAGCAGCTTCCCGTTACTCTCTGGGGCCAACGTCCTGACTTTC. This translates into CASSFPLLSGANVLTF.

The chain employs TRBV7-9 and TRBJ1-1, with D unresolved. Germline-derived CDR1 and CDR2 are SEHNR and FQNEAQ (reference sequence). This CDR3 region has 11 residues. The V end was cut by 1 base, the J end by 6 bases, with 3 bases between. The CDR3 spells CASSLVAEAFF. The DNA of the CDR3 is TGTGCCAGCAGCTTAGTAGCTGAAGCTTTCTTT. The full variable domain, its missing parts supplied by reference TRBV7-9 and TRBJ1-1, is DTGVSQNPRHKITKRGQNVTFRCDPISEHNRLYWYRQTLGQGPEFLTYFQNEAQLEKSRLLSDRFSAERPKGSFSTLEIQRTEQGDSAMYLCASSLVAEAFFGQGTRLTVV.

V usage is TRBV27 and J usage is TRBJ1-2; TRBD1 matches at 8 bases. Germline CDR1 reads MNHEY; CDR2 reads SMNVEV (reference sequence). V trimming: 5 bases; J trimming: 3 bases; junction bases outside the gene matches: 8. CDR3 size: 15 residues. In nucleotides, the CDR3 is TGTGCCAGCAGTCCGGACATGACAGGGGACTATGGCTACACCTTC. Translating gives CASSPDMTGDYGYTF.

This clone was detected once. This rearrangement joins TRBV19 to TRBJ1-1; 10 nucleotides align to TRBD1. The CDR3 has 18 amino acids. Germline V gene lookup returns CDR1 LNHDA and CDR2 SQIVND (reference sequence). The junction had 18 bases not matched to a gene; V was cut back by 4 bases and J by 7 bases. The CDR3 region is CASSRKWSRDRGTDEAFF. The CDR3 DNA follows: TGTGCCAGTAGTAGAAAATGGTCCCGGGACAGGGGAACTGATGAAGCTTTCTTT.

The chain recombines TRBV19 with TRBJ1-1; D may be TRBD1 (5 bases). With 2 bases removed from V and 6 bases from J, the gap between germline ends came to 10 bases. CDR3 size: 13 residues. Germline assignment: CDR1 LNHDA and CDR2 SQIVND (reference sequence). The CDR3 nucleotides are TGTGCCAGTAGTATAAGGGCGGGGGCTGAAGCTTTCTTT. Protein: CASSIRAGAEAFF.

The rearrangement links TRBV28 to TRBJ2-7; the D gene is possibly TRBD2 (5 bases). CDR3 length: 13 amino acids. The V gene's germline CDR1 is MDHEN and CDR2 SYDVKM. Deletions cut 5 bases from V and 6 bases from J, with 14 bases between. The CDR3 DNA sequence: TGTGCCAGCAGTCCCCTAGCTCTGGGCGAGCAGTACTTC. Translated, it gives CASSPLALGEQYF. The variable domain in full, completed from reference TRBV28 and TRBJ2-7, reads DVKVTQSSRYLVKRTGEKVFLECVQDMDHENMFWYRQDPGLGLRLIYFSYDVKMKEKGDIPEGYSVSREKKERFSLILESASTNQTSMYLCASSPLALGEQYFGPGTRLTVT.

The chain employs TRBV9 and TRBJ2-7, with no clear D. The germline gives CDR1 SGDLS, CDR2 YYNGEE. Trimming took 3 bases from V and 1 from J, leaving 8 bases between them. The length of the CDR3 is 13 residues. CDR3 in DNA: TGTGCCAGCAGCGGGAACTATTCCTACGAGCAGTACTTC. This translates into CASSGNYSYEQYF.

This clone is a singleton in its sample. V and J are TRBV5-1 and TRBJ2-5, with a possible D match to TRBD1 (5 bases). The CDR3 length is 15 residues. The ends were cut back, 0 bases at V and 1 base at J, with 10 bases in the middle. Germline lookup yields CDR1 SGHRS and CDR2 YFSETQ. The CDR3 coding sequence is TGCGCCAGCAGCTTGGCAGGGAACTTCCAAGAGACCCAGTACTTC. It yields the protein CASSLAGNFQETQYF.